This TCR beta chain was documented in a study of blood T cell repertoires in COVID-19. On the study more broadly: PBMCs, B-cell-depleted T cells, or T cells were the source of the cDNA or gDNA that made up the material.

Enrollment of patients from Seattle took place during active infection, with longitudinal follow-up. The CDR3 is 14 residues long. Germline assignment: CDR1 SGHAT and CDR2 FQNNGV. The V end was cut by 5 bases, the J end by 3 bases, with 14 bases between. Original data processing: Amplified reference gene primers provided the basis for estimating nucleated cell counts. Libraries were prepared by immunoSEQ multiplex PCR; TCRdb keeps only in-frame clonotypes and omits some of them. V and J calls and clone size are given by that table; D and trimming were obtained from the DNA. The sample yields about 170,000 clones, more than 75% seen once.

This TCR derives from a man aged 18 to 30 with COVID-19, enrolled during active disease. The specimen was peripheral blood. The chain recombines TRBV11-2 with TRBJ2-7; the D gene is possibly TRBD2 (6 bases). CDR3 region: CASSVAGGFYEQYF. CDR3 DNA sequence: TGTGCCAGCAGCGTAGCCGGGGGATTCTACGAGCAGTACTTC. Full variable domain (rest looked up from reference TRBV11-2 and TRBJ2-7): EAGVAQSPRYKIIEKRQSVAFWCNPISGHATLYWYQQILGQGPKLLIQFQNNGVVDDSQLPKDRFSAERLKGVDSTLKIQPAKLEDSAVYLCASSVAGGFYEQYFGPGTRLTVT.